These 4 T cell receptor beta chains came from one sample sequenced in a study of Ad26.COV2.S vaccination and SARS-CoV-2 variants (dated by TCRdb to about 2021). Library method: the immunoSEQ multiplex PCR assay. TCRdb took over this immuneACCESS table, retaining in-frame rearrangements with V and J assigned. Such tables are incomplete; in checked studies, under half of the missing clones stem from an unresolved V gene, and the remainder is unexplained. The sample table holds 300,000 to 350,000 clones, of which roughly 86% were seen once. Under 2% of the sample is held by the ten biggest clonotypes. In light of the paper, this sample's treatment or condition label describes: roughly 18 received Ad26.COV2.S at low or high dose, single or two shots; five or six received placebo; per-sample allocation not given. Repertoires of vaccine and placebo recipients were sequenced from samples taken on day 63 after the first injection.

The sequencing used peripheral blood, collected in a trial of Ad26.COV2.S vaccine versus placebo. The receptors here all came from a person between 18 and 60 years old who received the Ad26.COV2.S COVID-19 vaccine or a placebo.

The CDR3 spells CASSEDSYNEQFF. CDR3 bases: TGTGCCAGCAGTGAAGACAGCTACAATGAGCAGTTCTTC. V is TRBV2 and J is TRBJ2-1; D is undetermined. There are 13 residues in the CDR3. Deletions cut 1 base from V and 3 bases from J, with 4 bases between. Looked up from germline, CDR1 is SNHLY and CDR2 is FYNNEI.

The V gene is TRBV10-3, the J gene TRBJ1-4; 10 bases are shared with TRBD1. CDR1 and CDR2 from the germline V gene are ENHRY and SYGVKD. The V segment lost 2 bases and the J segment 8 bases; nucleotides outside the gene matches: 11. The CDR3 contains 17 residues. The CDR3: CAISERGQGISLEKLFF. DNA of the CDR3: TGTGCCATCAGTGAGAGGGGACAGGGGATAAGTTTGGAAAAACTGTTTTTT.

The CDR3 sequence is CASSPGSGGDTEAFF. CDR3 DNA: TGTGCCAGCAGCCCTGGGTCTGGTGGAGACACTGAAGCTTTCTTT. The V call is TRBV7-9, the J call TRBJ1-1; D is unresolved. Germline values: CDR1 SEHNR, CDR2 FQNEAQ (reference sequence). Trimming cost V 5 bases and J 3 bases, with 16 bases left between them. CDR3 size: 15 residues. Full variable domain (missing parts from reference TRBV7-9 and TRBJ1-1): DTGVSQNPRHKITKRGQNVTFRCDPISEHNRLYWYRQTLGQGPEFLTYFQNEAQLEKSRLLSDRFSAERPKGSFSTLEIQRTEQGDSAMYLCASSPGSGGDTEAFFGQGTRLTVV.

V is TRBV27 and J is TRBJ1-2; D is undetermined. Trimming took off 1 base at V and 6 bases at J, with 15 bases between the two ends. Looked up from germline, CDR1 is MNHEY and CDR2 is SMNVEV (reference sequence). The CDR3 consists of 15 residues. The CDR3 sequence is CASSLYSPQPNGYTF. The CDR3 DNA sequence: TGTGCCAGCAGTTTATACTCCCCGCAGCCTAATGGCTACACCTTC.